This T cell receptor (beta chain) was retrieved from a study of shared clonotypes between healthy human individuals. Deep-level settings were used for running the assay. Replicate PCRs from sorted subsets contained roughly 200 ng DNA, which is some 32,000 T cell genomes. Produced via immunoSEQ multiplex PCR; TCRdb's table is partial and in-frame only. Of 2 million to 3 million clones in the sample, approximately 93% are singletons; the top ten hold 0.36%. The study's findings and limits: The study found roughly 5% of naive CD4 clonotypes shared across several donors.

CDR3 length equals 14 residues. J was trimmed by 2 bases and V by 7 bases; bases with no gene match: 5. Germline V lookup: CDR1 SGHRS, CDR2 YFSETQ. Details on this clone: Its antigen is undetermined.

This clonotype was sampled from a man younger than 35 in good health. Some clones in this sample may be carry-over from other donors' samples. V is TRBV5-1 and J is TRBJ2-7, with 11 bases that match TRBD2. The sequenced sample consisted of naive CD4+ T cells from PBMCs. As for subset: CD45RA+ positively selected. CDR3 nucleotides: TGCGCCAGCCGAAAGACTAGCGGGACCTACGAGCAGTACTTC. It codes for CASRKTSGTYEQYF.